Listed below are T cell receptor beta chains from one sample, sequenced in a study of OX40 agonist ivuxolimab in advanced cancers. The method was immunoSEQ multiplex PCR; TCRdb's version includes in-frame clones alone and lacks a portion of them. The table lists under 50,000 clones, 60% to 80% of them singletons, with roughly 7.9% in the top ten. Here the sequenced sample was CD4+ or CD8+ T cells sorted from blood, taken in a trial of the OX40 agonist ivuxolimab. Source of these receptors: an adult with an advanced solid tumor such as melanoma, head and neck, liver or kidney cancer. The CDR3 runs from the conserved cysteine through the conserved F or W. A D gene is named only where the DNA matches it firmly. Part of the rows lack a size; the others show once, few, many or a class for expanded clones.

J,V,D,size,DNA,CDR3
TRBJ2-5,TRBV6-6,.,.,TGTGCCAGCAGTTACCTGGGGGGGCTAGAAGAGACCCAGTACTTC,CASSYLGGLEETQYF
TRBJ2-3,TRBV5-4,TRBD2,once,TGTGCCAGCAGCTTGGCGGGAGGAAGAGATACGCAGTATTTT,CASSLAGGRDTQYF
TRBJ2-7,TRBV7-2,TRBD2,.,TGTGCCAGCAGCTTAAGCGGGAGGATCGACGAGCAGTACTTC,CASSLSGRIDEQYF
TRBJ1-5,TRBV4-1,TRBD1,few,TGCGCCAGCAGCAGGCCGGGACAGGGGAATCAGCCCCAGCATTTT,CASSRPGQGNQPQHF
TRBJ2-3,TRBV5-8,TRBD2,.,TGTGCCAGCAGCATAGGACTAGCGGTAACAGATACGCAGTATTTT,CASSIGLAVTDTQYF
TRBJ2-5,TRBV10-3,.,.,TGTGCCATCAGTGGGGCAAGGGGGGAGACCCAGTACTTC,CAISGARGETQYF
TRBJ1-6,TRBV6-5,.,.,TGTGCCAGCAGTCTACAAACTGTGAATTCACCCCTCCACTTT,CASSLQTVNSPLHF
TRBJ2-7,TRBV30,TRBD1,.,TGTGCCTGGAGTGTTGACAGGGGTTTCTACGAGCAGTACTTC,CAWSVDRGFYEQYF
TRBJ1-2,TRBV5-5,.,.,TGTGCCAGCAGCTTCCGAAGCTATGGCTACACCTTC,CASSFRSYGYTF
TRBJ1-1,TRBV5-1,.,few,TGCGCCAGCAGCTTGGCCGGGACAAACACTGAAGCTTTCTTT,CASSLAGTNTEAFF
TRBJ1-1,TRBV18,.,.,TGTGCCAGCTCAGGGCAGGCGAACACTGAAGCTTTCTTT,CASSGQANTEAFF
TRBJ1-1,TRBV16,.,.,TGTGCCAGCAGCCAATCGGTCTTTAGGAGGGACAACCTGGAAGCTTTCTTT,CASSQSVFRRDNLEAFF
TRBJ1-2,TRBV18,TRBD1,.,TGTGCCAGCTCACCCTCTGGGACAGGGGTGGGCTACACCTTC,CASSPSGTGVGYTF
TRBJ1-4,TRBV7-9,.,.,TGTGCCAGCAGCTTAGAGCCAGGGAGTAATGAAAAACTGTTTTTT,CASSLEPGSNEKLFF
TRBJ2-1,TRBV7-7,.,once,TGTGCCAGCAGCTTCGGGGGTGAACCCTACAATGAGCAGTTCTTC,CASSFGGEPYNEQFF
TRBJ1-4,TRBV11-2,TRBD1,.,TGTGCCAGCAGCTCAGGACAGGGAAAACTGTTTTTT,CASSSGQGKLFF
TRBJ2-1,TRBV7-9,.,.,TGTGCCAGCAGTCATTACAATGAGCAGTTCTTC,CASSHYNEQFF
TRBJ2-1,TRBV11-2,.,.,TGTGCCAGCAGCTTAGAAGTCATGAACAATGAGCAGTTCTTC,CASSLEVMNNEQFF
TRBJ2-1,TRBV14,TRBD2,.,TGTGCCAGCAGCCAGGTACGGCGGGAGGGCTGGAGGTCCTACAATGAGCAGTTCTTC,CASSQVRREGWRSYNEQFF
TRBJ1-6,TRBV6-1,TRBD1,.,TGTGCCGCCCTCCGGGACAGGGCTTCACCCCTCCACTTT,CAALRDRASPLHF
TRBJ1-2,TRBV12-5,.,once,TGTGCTAGTGGCCAAATGGGGGTTAACTATGGCTACACCTTC,CASGQMGVNYGYTF
TRBJ2-2,TRBV9,.,.,TGTGCCAGCAGCTCAGTCAGGGGTCGAGGGGAGCTGTTTTTT,CASSSVRGRGELFF
TRBJ2-7,TRBV4-3,.,.,TGCGCCAGCAGCCAAGATGTGGAGGTACCCTACGAGCAGTACTTC,CASSQDVEVPYEQYF
TRBJ2-1,TRBV9,.,.,TGTGCCAGCAGCTCCACCGGGGCCGGTGAGCAGTTCTTC,CASSSTGAGEQFF
TRBJ2-1,TRBV25-1,TRBD2,once,TGTGCCAGCAGTGAATTCGGAGTCCTAGCGGGAAGGGATGAGCAGTTCTTC,CASSEFGVLAGRDEQFF
TRBJ1-1,TRBV7-9,TRBD1,once,TGTGCCAGCAGGCGATCCGGGACAGGGGGCACCACTGAAGCTTTCTTT,CASRRSGTGGTTEAFF
TRBJ2-7,TRBV18,TRBD1,few,TGTGCCAGCTCACCACGGGGACAGGGCGACGAGCAGTACTTC,CASSPRGQGDEQYF
TRBJ2-4,TRBV6-4,.,once,TGTGCCAGCAGTGAGTGGGAAATAGCCAAAAACATTCAGTACTTC,CASSEWEIAKNIQYF
TRBJ1-3,TRBV12-5,.,few,TGTGCTAGTGACAGGGACTCTGGAAACACCATATATTTT,CASDRDSGNTIYF
TRBJ2-7,TRBV7-9,TRBD2,.,TGTGCCAGCAGCACTGGGACTAGCGGCTCCTACGAGCAGTACTTC,CASSTGTSGSYEQYF
TRBJ2-3,TRBV10-3,.,.,TGTGCCATCAACCATGAGGCGGGCCGCACAGATACGCAGTATTTT,CAINHEAGRTDTQYF
TRBJ2-5,TRBV18,TRBD2,.,TGTGCCAGCTCAGTAGCGGGAGGCGCCCAAGAGACCCAGTACTTC,CASSVAGGAQETQYF
TRBJ1-2,TRBV30,.,.,TGTGCCTGGAGTGCGATTGCAGTGTACGGCTACACCTTC,CAWSAIAVYGYTF
TRBJ1-5,TRBV15,.,few,TGTGCCACCAGCAGTCCTCATCAGCCCCAGCATTTT,CATSSPHQPQHF
TRBJ2-7,TRBV21-1,.,.,TGTGCCAGCAGCAAAGTTAGGTGGGACTCCTACGAGCAGTACTTC,CASSKVRWDSYEQYF
TRBJ1-2,TRBV6-5,TRBD1,.,TGTGCCAGCAGAGCGGGACAGCTCTATGGCTACACCTTC,CASRAGQLYGYTF
TRBJ1-2,TRBV6-5,.,.,TGTGCCAGCGGGGATTCAGGGTCCCATGGCTACACCTTC,CASGDSGSHGYTF
TRBJ2-3,TRBV10-1,.,.,TGCGCCAGCAGCCTGGAGCTCGGCACAGATACGCAGTATTTT,CASSLELGTDTQYF
TRBJ1-5,TRBV7-2,.,.,TGTGCCAGCAGCTTAGGGTTTTATAGCAATCAGCCCCAGCATTTT,CASSLGFYSNQPQHF
TRBJ2-6,TRBV9,TRBD2,once,TGTGCCAGCAGCGTAATAGCGGGAGCCCCCGGGGCCAACGTCCTGACTTTC,CASSVIAGAPGANVLTF
TRBJ1-1,TRBV19,.,.,TGTGCCAGTAGTATAGTGGTGGACCGGGCCTCTAACACTGAAGCTTTCTTT,CASSIVVDRASNTEAFF
TRBJ1-1,TRBV6-5,.,.,TGTGCCAGCAACCGGGACCGCATGAACACTGAAGCTTTCTTT,CASNRDRMNTEAFF